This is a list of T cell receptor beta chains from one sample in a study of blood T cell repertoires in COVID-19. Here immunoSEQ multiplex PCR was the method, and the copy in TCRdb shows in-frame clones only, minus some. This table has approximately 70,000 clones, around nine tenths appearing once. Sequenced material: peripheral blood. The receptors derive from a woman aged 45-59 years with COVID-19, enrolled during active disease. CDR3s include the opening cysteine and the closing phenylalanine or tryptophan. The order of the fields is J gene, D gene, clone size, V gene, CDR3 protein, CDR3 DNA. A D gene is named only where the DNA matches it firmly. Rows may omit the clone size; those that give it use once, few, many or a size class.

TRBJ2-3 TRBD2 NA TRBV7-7 CASSSLSGASTDTQYF TGTGCTAGCAGCTCCCTCAGCGGGGCTAGCACAGATACGCAGTATTTT
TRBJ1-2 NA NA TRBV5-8 CASSWALGYAF TGTGCCAGCAGCTGGGCCCTCGGTTACGCCTTC
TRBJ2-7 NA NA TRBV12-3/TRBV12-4 CASSSTGLEQYF TGTGCCAGCAGTTCGACTGGGTTGGAGCAGTACTTC
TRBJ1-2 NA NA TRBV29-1 CSVAPNKNNYGYTF TGCAGCGTTGCTCCGAACAAGAATAACTATGGCTACACCTTC
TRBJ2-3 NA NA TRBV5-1 CASREGYSDTQYF TGCGCCAGCAGGGAGGGATACTCAGATACGCAGTATTTT
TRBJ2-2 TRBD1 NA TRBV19 CASSIAGTANTGELFF TGTGCCAGTAGTATAGCCGGGACAGCGAACACCGGGGAGCTGTTTTTT
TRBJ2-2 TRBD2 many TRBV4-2 CASRTAGVSGELFF TGTGCCAGCCGGACGGCGGGAGTCTCCGGGGAGCTGTTTTTT
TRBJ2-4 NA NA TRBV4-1 CASSQDPRPGDIQYF TGCGCCAGCAGCCAAGATCCGAGGCCCGGGGACATTCAGTACTTC
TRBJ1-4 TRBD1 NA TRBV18 CASSPSQGAPNEKLFF TGTGCCAGCTCACCGTCTCAGGGGGCGCCTAATGAAAAACTGTTTTTT
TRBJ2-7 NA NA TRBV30 CAWSRGPTPYEQYF TGTGCCTGGAGTAGGGGCCCGACACCCTACGAGCAGTACTTC
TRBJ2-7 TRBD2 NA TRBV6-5 CASSRTSGFHEQYF TGTGCCAGCAGTCGGACTAGCGGGTTCCACGAGCAGTACTTC
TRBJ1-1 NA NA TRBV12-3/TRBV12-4 CASSFSVEAFF TGTGCCAGCAGTTTTTCGGTTGAAGCTTTCTTT
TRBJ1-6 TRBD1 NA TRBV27 CASSFRQGSPLHF TGTGCCAGCAGTTTCCGACAGGGTTCACCCCTCCACTTT
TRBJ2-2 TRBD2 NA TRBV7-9 CASSLSSSGSKGELFF TGTGCCAGCAGCTTAAGTTCTAGCGGGAGTAAAGGGGAGCTGTTTTTT
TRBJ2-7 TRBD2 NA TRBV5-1 CASSLVGGYEQYF TGCGCCAGCAGCTTGGTCGGGGGGTACGAGCAGTACTTC
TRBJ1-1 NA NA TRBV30 CARGQNTEAFF TGTGCCAGGGGACAGAACACTGAAGCTTTCTTT
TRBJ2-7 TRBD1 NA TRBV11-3 CASSLWDRVKIGYEQYF TGTGCCAGCAGCTTGTGGGACAGGGTAAAAATCGGCTACGAGCAGTACTTC
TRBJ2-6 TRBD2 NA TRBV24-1 CATSEAGAGANVLTF TGTGCCACCAGTGAGGCGGGAGCGGGGGCCAACGTCCTGACTTTC
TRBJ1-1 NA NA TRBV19 CATRRGVRGTEAFF TGTGCCACCCGACGGGGGGTGCGGGGCACTGAAGCTTTCTTT
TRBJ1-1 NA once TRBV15 CATSRLGLRENTEAFF TGTGCCACCAGCAGACTGGGACTCCGGGAGAACACTGAAGCTTTCTTT
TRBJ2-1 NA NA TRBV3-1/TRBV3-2 CASSQGRGGGNYNEQFF TGTGCCAGCAGCCAAGGTCGGGGTGGGGGGAACTACAATGAGCAGTTCTTC
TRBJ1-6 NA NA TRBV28 CASRPSSGFTYNSPLHF TGTGCCAGCAGGCCTTCTTCGGGGTTCACCTATAATTCACCCCTCCACTTT
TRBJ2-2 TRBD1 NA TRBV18 CASSRGQDITGELFF TGTGCCAGCTCAAGGGGACAGGACATCACCGGGGAGCTGTTTTTT
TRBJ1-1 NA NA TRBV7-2 CASSQTRQRNTEAFF TGTGCCAGCAGCCAAACCAGACAGAGGAACACTGAAGCTTTCTTT
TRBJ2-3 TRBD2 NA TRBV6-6 CASSYVSGRDGDTQYF TGTGCCAGCAGTTACGTAAGCGGGAGGGATGGAGATACGCAGTATTTT
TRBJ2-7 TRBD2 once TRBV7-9 CASSPRTSGPYEQYF TGTGCCAGCAGCCCCCGGACTAGCGGACCTTACGAGCAGTACTTC
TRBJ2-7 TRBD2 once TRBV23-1 CASSFRVSWTSGKFLDYEQYF TGCGCCAGCAGTTTCCGGGTCTCATGGACTAGCGGGAAATTTCTGGATTACGAGCAGTACTTC
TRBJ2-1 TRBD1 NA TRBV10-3 CAISGGLEGGYEQFF TGTGCCATCAGTGGAGGCTTAGAAGGGGGCTATGAGCAGTTCTTC
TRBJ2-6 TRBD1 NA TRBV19 CASSAGTGKTPGANVLTF TGTGCCAGTAGTGCCGGGACAGGGAAAACGCCTGGGGCCAACGTCCTGACTTTC
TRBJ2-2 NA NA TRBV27 CASRRANTGELFF TGTGCCAGCAGGAGGGCTAACACCGGGGAGCTGTTTTTT
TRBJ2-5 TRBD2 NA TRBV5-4 CASSLLAGGWGETQYF TGTGCCAGCAGCTTGTTAGCGGGAGGGTGGGGAGAGACCCAGTACTTC
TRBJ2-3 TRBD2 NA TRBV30 CAWTGGRRARTDTQYF TGTGCCTGGACGGGCGGGAGGAGGGCCAGGACAGATACGCAGTATTTT
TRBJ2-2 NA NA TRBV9 CASSVGGGGANTGELFF TGTGCCAGCAGCGTAGGCGGAGGGGGCGCGAACACCGGGGAGCTGTTTTTT
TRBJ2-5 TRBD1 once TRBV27 CASTRQGWFGETQYF TGTGCCAGCACCCGACAGGGGTGGTTTGGAGAGACCCAGTACTTC
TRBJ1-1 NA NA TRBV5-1 CASSLDRNTEAFF TGCGCCAGCAGCTTGGACAGGAACACTGAAGCTTTCTTT
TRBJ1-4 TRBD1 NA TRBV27 CASSFLRTDRGREKLFF TGTGCCAGCAGTTTTCTGAGAACGGACAGGGGGCGAGAAAAACTGTTTTTT
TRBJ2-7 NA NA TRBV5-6 CASSYGSGEQYF TGTGCCAGCAGTTACGGATCGGGCGAGCAGTACTTC
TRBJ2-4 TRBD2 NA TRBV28 CASSFPTSGPRNIQYF TGTGCCAGCAGTTTCCCGACTAGCGGGCCCCGAAACATTCAGTACTTC
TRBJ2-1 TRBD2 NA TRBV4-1 CASSHRTGRADDNEQFF TGCGCCAGCAGCCACCGGACCGGGAGGGCCGATGACAATGAGCAGTTCTTC
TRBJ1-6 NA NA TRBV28 CASSSRVTYNSPLHF TGTGCCAGCAGTTCCAGGGTAACCTATAATTCACCCCTCCACTTT
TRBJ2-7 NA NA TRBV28 CASSHPDPRGEQYF TGTGCCAGCAGCCACCCCGACCCCCGGGGCGAGCAGTACTTC
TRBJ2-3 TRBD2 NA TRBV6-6 CASSLTSGYSTDTQYF TGTGCCAGCAGCTTGACTAGCGGGTATAGCACAGATACGCAGTATTTT
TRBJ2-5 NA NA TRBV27 CASRRLGQETQYF TGTGCCAGCAGGCGTCTAGGACAAGAGACCCAGTACTTC
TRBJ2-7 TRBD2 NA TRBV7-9 CASSSRDWREEQYF TGTGCCAGCAGCAGCCGGGACTGGCGGGAGGAGCAGTACTTC
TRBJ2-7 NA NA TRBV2 CASSPTVPYEQYF TGTGCCAGCAGCCCGACAGTACCCTACGAGCAGTACTTC
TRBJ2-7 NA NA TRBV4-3 CASSQDIRYEQYF TGCGCCAGCAGCCAAGATATTAGATACGAGCAGTACTTC
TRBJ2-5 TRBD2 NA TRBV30 CAWGAGGPETQYF TGTGCCTGGGGGGCGGGAGGGCCTGAGACCCAGTACTTC
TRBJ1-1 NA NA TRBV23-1 CASIPQKTDDTEAFF TGCGCCAGCATACCACAGAAGACGGATGACACTGAAGCTTTCTTT
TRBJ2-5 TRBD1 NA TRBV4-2 CASSPWTGGGETQYF TGTGCCAGCAGCCCATGGACAGGGGGTGGAGAGACCCAGTACTTC
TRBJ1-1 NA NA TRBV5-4 CASSFSAGPKAFF TGTGCCAGCAGCTTTTCAGCGGGGCCAAAGGCTTTCTTT
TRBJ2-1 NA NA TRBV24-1 CATSERPRDEQFF TGTGCCACCAGTGAGAGGCCGCGCGATGAGCAGTTCTTC
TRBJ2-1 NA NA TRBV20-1 CSASGSNEQFF TGCAGTGCTAGCGGGAGCAATGAGCAGTTCTTC
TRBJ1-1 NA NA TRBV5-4 CASSLLAINTEAFF TGTGCCAGCAGCTTGTTAGCGATAAACACTGAAGCTTTCTTT
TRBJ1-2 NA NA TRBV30 CAWKVPGREDGYTF TGTGCCTGGAAGGTCCCCGGCAGGGAGGATGGCTACACCTTC